Following are 13 T cell receptor beta chains from one sample sequenced in a study of graft-versus-host responses after intestinal transplantation. Profiled with immunoSEQ multiplex PCR; TCRdb holds only in-frame clones, not every one. The data show about 92,000 clones, 75% to 95% seen once. Their cognate antigens are unknown. Sequenced here: unstimulated CD8+ T cells sorted from spleen or lymph node cells, sampled before intestinal transplant. The receptors were sampled from a human donor who received an intestinal transplant.

This sequence joins TRBV15 and TRBJ1-2; D is ambiguous. Between the trimmed V and J ends, which lost 2 bases and 7 bases, there was a span of 8 bases. CDR1 LNHNV and CDR2 YYDKDF come from the germline V gene (reference sequence). The CDR3 has 12 amino acids. DNA of the CDR3: TGTGCCACCAGCAGATACAGCGGTGGCTACACCTTC. It translates to CATSRYSGGYTF.

This sequence joins TRBV28 and TRBJ1-1, with D uncertain. CDR1 is MDHEN and CDR2 is SYDVKM in the germline V gene. Deletions cut 5 bases from V and 8 bases from J, with 9 bases between. This CDR3 is 11 amino acids long. The CDR3 DNA reads TGTGCCAGCAGTCAGGATCAGGAAGCTTTCTTT. This codes for CASSQDQEAFF.

This clone occurred once. The CDR3 loop is CASSSGQGLNIQYF. The CDR3 nucleotides read TGCGCCAGCAGCTCGGGACAGGGATTGAACATTCAGTACTTC. The chain uses TRBV5-1 and TRBJ2-4; 9 positions match TRBD1. Germline-derived CDR1 and CDR2 are SGHRS and YFSETQ. J gave up 7 bases and V 3 bases, and 5 bases lay outside the gene matches. The CDR3 contains 14 residues. The full variable domain, in which reference TRBV5-1 and TRBJ2-4 provide the parts outside the CDR3, is KAGVTQTPRYLIKTRGQQVTLSCSPISGHRSVSWYQQTPGQGLQFLFEYFSETQRNKGNFPGRFSGRQFSNSRSEMNVSTLELGDSALYLCASSSGQGLNIQYFGAGTRLSVL.

The chain recombines TRBV10-3 with TRBJ2-1; 7 positions agree with TRBD1. The germline gives CDR1 ENHRY, CDR2 SYGVKD. The CDR3 has 13 residues. With V trimmed by 7 bases and J by 8 bases, 8 bases remained unmatched. In DNA, the CDR3 is TGTGCCATCACCCGACAGGGTCTGGATGAGCAGTTCTTC. Amino acid sequence: CAITRQGLDEQFF.

V is TRBV7-6 and J is TRBJ2-3; no firm D call. Germline V gives CDR1 SGHVS, CDR2 FNYEAQ. The CDR3 is made up of 12 amino acids. With 5 bases removed from V and 5 bases from J, the gap between germline ends came to 8 bases. The CDR3 sequence: CASSLRQDTQYF. CDR3 in DNA: TGTGCCAGCAGCCTCCGCCAAGATACGCAGTATTTT. Full variable domain (missing parts from reference TRBV7-6 and TRBJ2-3): GAGVSQSPRYKVTKRGQDVALRCDPISGHVSLYWYRQALGQGPEFLTYFNYEAQQDKSGLPNDRFSAERPEGSISTLTIQRTEQRDSAMYRCASSLRQDTQYFGPGTRLTVL.

The table lists this clone with a count of one. The chain joins TRBV19 to TRBJ2-7; D is possibly TRBD1 or TRBD2 (5 bases each). Germline values: CDR1 LNHDA, CDR2 SQIVND (reference sequence). Trimming pared 4 bases from V and 3 bases from J, leaving 16 bases between. The CDR3 contains 15 residues. The CDR3 region has the DNA TGTGCCAGTAGTAGGGGCAGAGCGGAGCACTACGAGCAGTACTTC. It encodes CASSRGRAEHYEQYF.

The genes are TRBV6-1 and TRBJ2-1, with 12 bases lining up with TRBD2. Germline V gene data show CDR1 as MNHNS and CDR2 as SASEGT. V lost 3 bases, J lost 6 bases, and 3 bases stayed unmatched. This CDR3 has 15 residues. CDR3 protein: CASSDRTSGINEQFF. The CDR3, as DNA: TGTGCCAGCAGTGACCGGACTAGCGGGATCAATGAGCAGTTCTTC.

The genes are TRBV10-2 and TRBJ2-7; D gene ambiguous. The V end lost 6 bases, the J end lost 0 bases, and 9 bases lay between the germline ends. In germline, CDR1 is WSHSY, CDR2 SAAADI. CDR3 length: 13 amino acids. The CDR3 is CASSYGSSYEQYF. The CDR3 DNA sequence: TGCGCCAGCAGCTACGGAAGCTCCTACGAGCAGTACTTC.

This chain joins TRBV10-3 and TRBJ2-3; unclear D gene. Germline CDR1 and CDR2: ENHRY and SYGVKD. Trimming pared 0 bases from V and 2 bases from J, leaving 15 bases between. The CDR3 covers 17 residues. In DNA form, the CDR3 reads TGTGCCATCAGTGAGTCGTGGGGTATGTCAGACACAGATACGCAGTATTTT. This translates into CAISESWGMSDTDTQYF.

The V call is TRBV6-1, the J call TRBJ2-7; 7 bases agree with TRBD1. There are 15 residues in the CDR3. The junction had 7 bases not matched to a gene; V was cut back by 1 base and J by 4 bases. CDR1 is MNHNS and CDR2 is SASEGT in the germline V gene. The CDR3 nucleotides read TGTGCCAGCAGTGAAGAGGGTAGGGGGCCATACGAGCAGTACTTC. Protein: CASSEEGRGPYEQYF.

J is TRBJ1-1 and V is TRBV11-1; maybe TRBD1 (6 bases). V dropped 5 bases and J dropped 6 bases, with 19 bases sitting between them. CDR1 is SGHAT and CDR2 is FQDESV in the germline V gene (reference sequence). CDR3 length: 15 residues. The CDR3 DNA is TGTGCCAGCAGCCTCATTGGGACAAGGAGCCCTGAAGCTTTCTTT. This sequence encodes CASSLIGTRSPEAFF.

The CDR3 bases are TGTGCCAGCAGGACAGGGGGGCAAGAGACCCAGTACTTC. It specifies CASRTGGQETQYF. The V and J genes are TRBV6-5 and TRBJ2-5, with 9 bases lining up with TRBD1. CDR3 length equals 13 residues. Germline CDR1 and CDR2: MNHEY and SVGAGI. V shed 6 bases and J 2 bases; nucleotides not matched to a gene: 1.

This chain uses TRBV28 with TRBJ2-7; TRBD1 matches at 12 bases. This CDR3 has 15 residues. After removal of 5 bases from V and 2 bases from J, the junction contained 4 bases not matched to a gene. CDR1 is MDHEN, CDR2 SYDVKM, per germline. Here the CDR3 reads CASSGDRGPAYEQYF. In DNA form, the CDR3 reads TGTGCCAGCAGTGGGGACAGGGGGCCGGCCTACGAGCAGTACTTC. The variable domain in full, completed from reference TRBV28 and TRBJ2-7, reads DVKVTQSSRYLVKRTGEKVFLECVQDMDHENMFWYRQDPGLGLRLIYFSYDVKMKEKGDIPEGYSVSREKKERFSLILESASTNQTSMYLCASSGDRGPAYEQYFGPGTRLTVT.